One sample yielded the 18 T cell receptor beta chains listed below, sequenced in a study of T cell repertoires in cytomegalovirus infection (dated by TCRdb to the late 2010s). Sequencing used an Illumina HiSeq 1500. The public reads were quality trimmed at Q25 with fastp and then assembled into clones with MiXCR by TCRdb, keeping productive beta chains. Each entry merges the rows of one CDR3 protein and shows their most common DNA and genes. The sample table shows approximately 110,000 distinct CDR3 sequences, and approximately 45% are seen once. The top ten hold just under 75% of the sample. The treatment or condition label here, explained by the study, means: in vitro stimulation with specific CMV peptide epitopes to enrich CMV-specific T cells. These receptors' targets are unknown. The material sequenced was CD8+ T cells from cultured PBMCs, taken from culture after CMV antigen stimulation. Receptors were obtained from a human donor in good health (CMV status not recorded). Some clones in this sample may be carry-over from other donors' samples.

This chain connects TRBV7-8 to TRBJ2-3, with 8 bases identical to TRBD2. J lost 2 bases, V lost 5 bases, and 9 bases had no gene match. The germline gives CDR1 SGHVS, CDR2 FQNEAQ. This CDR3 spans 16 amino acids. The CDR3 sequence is CASSLTIAGPTDTQYF. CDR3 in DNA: TGTGCCAGCAGCCTAACCATAGCGGGGCCCACAGATACGCAGTATTTT.

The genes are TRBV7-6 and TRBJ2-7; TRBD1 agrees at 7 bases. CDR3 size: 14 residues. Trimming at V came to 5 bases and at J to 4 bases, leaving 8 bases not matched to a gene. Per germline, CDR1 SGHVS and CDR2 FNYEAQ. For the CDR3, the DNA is TGTGCCAGCAGCCCAGGGGGACAGACGTACGAGCAGTACTTC. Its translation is CASSPGGQTYEQYF.

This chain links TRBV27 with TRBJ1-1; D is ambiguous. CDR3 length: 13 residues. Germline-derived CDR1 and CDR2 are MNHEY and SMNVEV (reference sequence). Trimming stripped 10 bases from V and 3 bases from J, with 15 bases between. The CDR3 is CATSMWPHTEAFF. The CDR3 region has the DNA TGTGCCACCTCGATGTGGCCTCACACTGAAGCTTTCTTT.

The CDR3 here is CASSYNGSSYNEQFF. CDR3 DNA sequence: TGTGCCAGCAGTTACAACGGGAGCTCCTACAATGAGCAGTTCTTC. The rearrangement links TRBV6-5 to TRBJ2-1, with D perhaps TRBD2 (6 bases). Trimming left V 2 bases short and J 0 bases short, with 8 bases between. The CDR3 contains 15 residues. Per the germline V gene, CDR1 is MNHEY and CDR2 is SVGAGI.

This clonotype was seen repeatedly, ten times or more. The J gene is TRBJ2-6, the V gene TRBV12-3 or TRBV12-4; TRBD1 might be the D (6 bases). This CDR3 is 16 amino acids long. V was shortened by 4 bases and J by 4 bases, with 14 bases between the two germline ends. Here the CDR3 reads CASSSYTGTGANVLTF. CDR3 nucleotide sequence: TGTGCCAGCAGTTCCTATACAGGGACCGGGGCCAACGTCCTGACTTTC.

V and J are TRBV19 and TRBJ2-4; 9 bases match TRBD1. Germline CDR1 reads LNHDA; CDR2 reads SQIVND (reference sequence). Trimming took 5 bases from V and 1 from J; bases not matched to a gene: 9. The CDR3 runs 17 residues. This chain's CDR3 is CASSPGTGLLAKNIQYF. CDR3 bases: TGTGCCAGTAGTCCTGGGACAGGGCTATTGGCCAAAAACATTCAGTACTTC.

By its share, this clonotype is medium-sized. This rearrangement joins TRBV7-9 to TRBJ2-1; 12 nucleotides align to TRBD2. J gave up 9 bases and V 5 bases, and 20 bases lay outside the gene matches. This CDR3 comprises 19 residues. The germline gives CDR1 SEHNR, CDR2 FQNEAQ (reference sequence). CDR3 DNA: TGTGCCAGCAGCACACCTTCACCGGGACTAGCGGGCCGGGAGGGTGAGCAGTTCTTC. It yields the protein CASSTPSPGLAGREGEQFF.

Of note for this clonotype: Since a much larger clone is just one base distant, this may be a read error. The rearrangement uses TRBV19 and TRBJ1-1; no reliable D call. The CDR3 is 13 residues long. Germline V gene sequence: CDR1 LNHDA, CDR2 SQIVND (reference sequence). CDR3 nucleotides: TGTACCAGTAATTCAGTTAAGAACACTGAAGCTTTCTTT. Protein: CTSNSVKNTEAFF. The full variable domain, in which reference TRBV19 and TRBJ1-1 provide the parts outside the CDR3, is DGGITQSPKYLFRKEGQNVTLSCEQNLNHDAMYWYRQDPGQGLRLIYYSQIVNDFQKGDIAEGYSVSREKKESFPLTVTSAQKNPTAFYLCTSNSVKNTEAFFGQGTRLTVV.

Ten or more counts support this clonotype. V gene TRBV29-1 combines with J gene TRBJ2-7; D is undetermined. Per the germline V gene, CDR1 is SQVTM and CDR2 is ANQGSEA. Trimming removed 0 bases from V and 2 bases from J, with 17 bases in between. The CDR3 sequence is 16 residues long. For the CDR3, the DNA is TGCAGCGTTGAAGATAAAACTTTGGGGTCAACCTACGAGCAGTACTTC. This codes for CSVEDKTLGSTYEQYF.

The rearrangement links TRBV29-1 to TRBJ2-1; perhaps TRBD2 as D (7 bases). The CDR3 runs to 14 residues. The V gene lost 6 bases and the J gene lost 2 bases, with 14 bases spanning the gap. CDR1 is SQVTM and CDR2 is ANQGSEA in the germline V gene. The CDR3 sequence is CSVEGGRTYNEQFF. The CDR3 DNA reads TGCAGCGTGGAGGGGGGGAGGACCTACAATGAGCAGTTCTTC.

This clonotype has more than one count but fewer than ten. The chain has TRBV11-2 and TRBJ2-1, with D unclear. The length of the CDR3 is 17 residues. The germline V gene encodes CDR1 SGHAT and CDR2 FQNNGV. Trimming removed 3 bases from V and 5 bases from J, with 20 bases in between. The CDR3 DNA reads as TGTGCCAGCAGCTTTCCCCGAATAACTCAGGAAAACAATGAGCAGTTCTTC. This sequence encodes CASSFPRITQENNEQFF.

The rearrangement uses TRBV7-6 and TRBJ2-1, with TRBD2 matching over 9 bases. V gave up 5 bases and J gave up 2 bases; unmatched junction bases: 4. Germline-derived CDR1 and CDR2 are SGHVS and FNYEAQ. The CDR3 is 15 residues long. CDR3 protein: CASSLGTSTYNEQFF. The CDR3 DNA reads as TGTGCCAGCAGCCTGGGGACTAGCACCTACAATGAGCAGTTCTTC.

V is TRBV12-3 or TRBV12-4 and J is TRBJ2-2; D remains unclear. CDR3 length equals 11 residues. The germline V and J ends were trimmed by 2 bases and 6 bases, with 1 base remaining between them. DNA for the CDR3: TGTGCCAGCAGTTTATCCGGGGAGCTGTTTTTT. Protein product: CASSLSGELFF.

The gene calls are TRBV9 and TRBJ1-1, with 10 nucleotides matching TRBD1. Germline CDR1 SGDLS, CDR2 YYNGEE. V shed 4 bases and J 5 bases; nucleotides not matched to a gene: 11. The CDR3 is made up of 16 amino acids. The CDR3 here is CASSLRPDRGRTEAFF. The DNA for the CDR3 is TGTGCCAGCAGCCTGCGGCCGGACAGGGGGAGGACTGAAGCTTTCTTT.

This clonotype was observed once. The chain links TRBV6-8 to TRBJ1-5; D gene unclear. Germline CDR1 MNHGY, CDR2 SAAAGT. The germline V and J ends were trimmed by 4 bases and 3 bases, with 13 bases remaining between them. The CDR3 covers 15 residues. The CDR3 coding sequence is TGTGCCAGCAGTTCGGCCGATTATAACAATCAGCCCCAGCATTTT. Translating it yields CASSSADYNNQPQHF.

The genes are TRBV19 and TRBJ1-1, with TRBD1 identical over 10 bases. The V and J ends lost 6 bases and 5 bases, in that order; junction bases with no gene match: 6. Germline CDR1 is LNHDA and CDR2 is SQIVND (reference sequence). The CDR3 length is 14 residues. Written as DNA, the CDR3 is TGTGCCAGTAGCGGGGACAGGGGTGGAACTGAAGCTTTCTTT. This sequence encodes CASSGDRGGTEAFF.

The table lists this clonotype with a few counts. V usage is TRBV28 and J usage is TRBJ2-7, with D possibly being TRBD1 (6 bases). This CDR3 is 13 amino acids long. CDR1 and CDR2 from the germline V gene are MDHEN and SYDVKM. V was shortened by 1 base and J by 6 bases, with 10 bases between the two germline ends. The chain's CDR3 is CASSLSDSGEQYF. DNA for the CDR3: TGTGCCAGCAGTTTATCGGACAGTGGCGAGCAGTACTTC.

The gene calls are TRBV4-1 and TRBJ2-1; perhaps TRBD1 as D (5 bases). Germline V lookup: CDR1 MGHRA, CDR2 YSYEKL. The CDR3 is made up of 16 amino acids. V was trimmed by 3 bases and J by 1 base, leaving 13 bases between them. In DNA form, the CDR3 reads TGCGCCAGCAGCCATCCTCTGGACAAGTCCTACAATGAGCAGTTCTTC. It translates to CASSHPLDKSYNEQFF.